This T cell receptor (beta chain) appears in the sequencing data of a study of cytomegalovirus exposure and HLA in healthy donors. The germline gives CDR1 SGHDT, CDR2 YYEEEE. V was shortened by 4 bases and J by 7 bases, with 18 bases between the two germline ends. CDR3 length: 14 amino acids. Notes on the study in general: In a later analysis, a missense DCLRE1C variant was linked to TCR beta V- and J-gene trimming. Later analysis showed most CMV-associated TCR beta chains appearing HLA-restricted. The study found most TCR sequences rare, yet found some public TCRs in many donors.

Donors showed nominal health when sampled, although they likely had unrecorded immune exposures. This clone was observed a handful of times. Its antigen remains unknown. The PCR had 60 Vbeta and 13 Jbeta primers. The assay was immunoSEQ multiplex PCR, and TCRdb's table has in-frame clones only and misses some. Of about 100,000 clones listed, 73% are singletons. This TCR came from a man aged 40-55 years in good health and CMV-seronegative. The V gene is TRBV5-6, the J gene TRBJ2-7; a weak D match, TRBD1 (6 bases). The material sequenced was PBMCs. DNA for the CDR3: TGTGCCAGCAGCCCGGAGGCACAGGGTGAGGAGCAGTACTTC. It is translated as CASSPEAQGEEQYF.